The clone carrying this T cell receptor beta chain was detected a few times. Its antigen is unknown. The TCR beta cDNA libraries contained unique molecular identifiers. TCRdb recomputed calls from the PCR reads with MiXCR, one row per CDR3 protein. There are over 700,000 distinct CDR3 sequences in the sample; roughly 27% occur only once, and roughly 0.57% lies in the top ten. This sample was included in a study of post-analysis software for immune sequencing data. Findings and limits, study-wide: Patients carried a handful of TRBV segments more frequently than controls did, and TRBV5-6, TRBV5-1 and TRBV20-1 were among them. Those samples that were prepared in the same batch co-clustered strongly by F measure.

The CDR3 length is 13 residues. Trimming removed 3 bases at V and 0 bases at J, with 9 bases between. Germline V gene sequence: CDR1 SQVTM, CDR2 ANQGSEA. The genes are TRBV29-1 and TRBJ2-7; D remains ambiguous. The sample taken for sequencing was blood. The receptor was isolated from a girl aged 10-17 years with multiple sclerosis. The CDR3 coding sequence is TGCAGCGTTGAGTCCAGCTCCTCCTACGAGCAGTACTTC. Residues: CSVESSSSYEQYF.